Listed here are 10 T cell receptor beta chains from one sample, sequenced in a study of Graves' ophthalmopathy and Graves' hyperthyroidism. Amplification of the TCR beta CDR3 regions used RNA transcripts (as template). First-round RT-PCR relied on HTBI primers, and a second-round multiplex PCR came next. From the multiplex PCR reads, TCRdb called clonotypes with MiXCR, one entry per CDR3 protein. The repertoire holds a few hundred thousand distinct CDR3 sequences, approximately 16% seen once, with around 1.4% in the top ten. Sequenced sample: peripheral blood. These receptors came from a woman younger than 30 with Graves' ophthalmopathy.

This clonotype was observed a single time. V gene TRBV6-1 combines with J gene TRBJ1-3; D might be TRBD1 (5 bases). V was trimmed by 6 bases and J by 2 bases, leaving 17 bases between them. The CDR3 totals 16 residues. CDR1 is MNHNS, CDR2 SASEGT, per germline. CDR3 nucleotides: TGTGCCAGCAGCCGAAGACAGACTTCAACTGGAAACACCATATATTTT. Amino acids: CASSRRQTSTGNTIYF.

This clonotype was counted many times. The rearrangement links TRBV12-3 or TRBV12-4 to TRBJ2-5; no clear D gene. The V gene lost 3 bases and the J gene lost 7 bases, with 12 bases spanning the gap. The CDR3 contains 13 residues. The chain's CDR3 is CASSFTEIMTQYF. The DNA for the CDR3 is TGTGCCAGCAGTTTCACCGAGATCATGACCCAGTACTTC.

This clonotype has a count of ten or more. V is TRBV6-2 or TRBV6-3 and J is TRBJ2-5; 10 bases are a match to TRBD2. The V gene's germline CDR1 is MNHEY and CDR2 SVGEGT. This CDR3 contains 15 residues. After removal of 6 bases from V and 4 bases from J, the junction contained 8 bases not matched to a gene. This chain's CDR3 is CASRHSGGARETQYF. The CDR3 bases are TGTGCCAGCAGACACAGCGGGGGGGCGAGAGAGACCCAGTACTTC.

This clonotype showed up many times. CDR3 residues: CSARDRGWGETQYF. Here the CDR3 DNA reads TGCAGTGCTAGAGATAGGGGGTGGGGGGAGACCCAGTACTTC. V gene TRBV20-1 combines with J gene TRBJ2-5; possibly TRBD1 for D (6 bases). Germline V gene data show CDR1 as DFQATT and CDR2 as SNEGSKA (reference sequence). V dropped 0 bases and J dropped 5 bases, with 13 bases sitting between them. The CDR3 spans 14 residues.

This clonotype showed up many times. The chain carries TRBV3-1 and TRBJ2-7, with a possible D match to TRBD2 (6 bases). Germline CDR1 is LGHDT and CDR2 is YNNKEL (reference sequence). The CDR3 is 12 residues long. The ends were cut back, 1 base at V and 6 bases at J, with 7 bases in the middle. The CDR3 nucleotides are TGTGCCAGCAGCCAAGGGACTACCGAGCAGTACTTC. The encoded protein is CASSQGTTEQYF.

The V and J genes are TRBV18 and TRBJ2-2, with D maybe TRBD2 (6 bases). The germline V and J ends were trimmed by 3 bases and 6 bases, with 14 bases remaining between them. Germline assignment: CDR1 KGHSH and CDR2 LQKENI. The CDR3 is 15 residues long. For the CDR3, the DNA is TGTGCCAGCTCACCGTTCGCTAGCGTGGCCGGGGAGCTGTTTTTT. Protein: CASSPFASVAGELFF.

This clonotype was seen many times. The V call is TRBV6-1, the J call TRBJ1-1, with TRBD1 matching over 8 bases. V dropped 1 base and J dropped 7; count of bases not matched to a gene: 14. Germline V gene data show CDR1 as MNHNS and CDR2 as SASEGT. The CDR3 covers 17 residues. The chain's CDR3 is CASSEGTGFGGYDEAFF. The CDR3 coding sequence is TGTGCCAGCAGTGAAGGGACAGGGTTTGGCGGGTACGATGAAGCTTTCTTT.

The chain uses TRBV6-1 and TRBJ2-7; D call uncertain. There are 14 residues in the CDR3. Trimming pared 1 base from V and 5 bases from J, leaving 12 bases between. CDR1 and CDR2 (germline): MNHNS, SASEGT. The CDR3 DNA sequence: TGTGCCAGCAGTGAAGATCTATTCGGAAACGAGCAGTACTTC. Amino acid sequence: CASSEDLFGNEQYF.

This clonotype came up many times. The chain uses TRBV27 and TRBJ2-7; the D gene is possibly TRBD2 (6 bases). Trimming removed 3 bases from V and 0 bases from J, with 9 bases in between. The CDR3 contains 14 residues. From germline, CDR1 is MNHEY and CDR2 SMNVEV (reference sequence). In DNA form, the CDR3 reads TGTGCCAGCAGTTTTCAGACTAGCTCCTACGAGCAGTACTTC. Residues: CASSFQTSSYEQYF.

This clonotype was seen many times. J is TRBJ1-2 and V is TRBV28; TRBD1 might be the D (5 bases). V was pared by 6 bases and J by 4 bases, with 15 bases between. The CDR3 runs to 14 residues. CDR1 MDHEN and CDR2 SYDVKM come from the germline V gene. The CDR3 sequence: CASSSSGISYGYTF. The CDR3, as DNA: TGTGCCAGCAGCTCCTCAGGGATATCCTATGGCTACACCTTC.